One sample yielded the 29 T cell receptor beta chains listed below, sequenced in a study of blood T cell repertoires in COVID-19. The protocol was immunoSEQ multiplex PCR, while the TCRdb copy is restricted to in-frame clones and leaves out a portion. Here the sample spans roughly 62,000 clones, 92% being singletons. Sequenced input: peripheral blood. These receptors were taken from a human donor in a cohort sampled during active COVID-19.

This sequence joins TRBV7-2 and TRBJ1-6; weak D call: TRBD1 (6 bases). Germline CDR1 SGHTA, CDR2 FQGNSA. The CDR3 is 15 residues long. V lost 4 bases, J lost 10 bases, and 17 bases lay in between. The CDR3 DNA reads as TGTGCCAGCAGCTCCCTCGGCGGCAGGGGATCACCCCTCCACTTT. It codes for CASSSLGGRGSPLHF.

Only one count was recorded for this clone. The CDR3, as DNA: TGTGCCAGCTCACCACTTATAAACCAGGAATTGAACACTGAAGCTTTCTTT. This gives the protein CASSPLINQELNTEAFF. The chain joins TRBV18 to TRBJ1-1; unclear D gene. CDR1 is KGHSH, CDR2 LQKENI, per germline. The CDR3 sequence is 17 residues long. V gave up 1 base and J gave up 0 bases, with 15 bases separating them.

The chain carries TRBV5-1 and TRBJ1-2; 10 nucleotides match TRBD1. The V segment lost 3 bases and the J segment 8 bases; nucleotides outside the gene matches: 1. Germline CDR1 is SGHRS and CDR2 is YFSETQ. The CDR3 extends over 12 amino acids. The CDR3 DNA sequence: TGCGCCAGCAGCTCGACAGGGGGCGGCTACACCTTC. As protein: CASSSTGGGYTF.

The CDR3 spells CASSYHGQGNGYTF. The CDR3 DNA reads TGTGCCAGCAGTTACCACGGACAGGGCAATGGCTACACCTTC. J is TRBJ1-2 and V is TRBV6-2 or TRBV6-3, with TRBD1 matching 8 bases. The CDR3 loop spans 14 amino acids. The V and J ends lost 2 bases and 6 bases, in that order; junction bases with no gene match: 5. Germline V gene lookup returns CDR1 MNHEY and CDR2 SVGEGT.

The CDR3 nucleotides read TGTGCCAGCAGGGACAGGGGGCCAGAGACCCAGTACTTC. Amino acid sequence: CASRDRGPETQYF. The chain couples TRBV7-8 to TRBJ2-5; 11 bases are a match to TRBD1. After removal of 6 bases from V and 4 bases from J, the junction contained 1 base not matched to a gene. Germline V CDR1 and CDR2: SGHVS, FQNEAQ. The CDR3 runs to 13 residues.

In this sample, this clone turned up once. The CDR3 sequence is CASSLKADREAGYTF. CDR3 bases: TGTGCCAGCAGCCTAAAAGCTGACAGGGAGGCTGGCTACACCTTC. The chain is built from TRBV4-2 and TRBJ1-2, with 7 nucleotides matching TRBD1. The CDR3 contains 15 residues. Looked up from germline, CDR1 is LGHNA and CDR2 is YNFKEQ. V gave up 4 bases and J gave up 7 bases; unmatched junction bases: 12.

The V and J genes are TRBV7-8 and TRBJ1-1; 7 positions match TRBD1. The CDR3 runs 17 residues. J lost 0 bases, V lost 1 base, and 8 bases had no gene match. In germline, CDR1 is SGHVS, CDR2 FQNEAQ. The CDR3 DNA sequence: TGTGCCAGCAGCTTAGGGACGTCGGGACAGCTGAACACTGAAGCTTTCTTT. This encodes CASSLGTSGQLNTEAFF.

CDR3 in DNA: TGTGCCAGCAGCACAGGGGACTATGGCTACACCTTC. Translation gives CASSTGDYGYTF. The chain uses TRBV12-3 or TRBV12-4 and TRBJ1-2, with 7 bases matching TRBD1. The CDR3 length is 12 residues. V shed 6 bases, J shed 3 bases, and the junction held 1 base outside the gene matches.

For the CDR3, the DNA is TGCGCCAGCAGCCAAGAACCCCCTCCGGGGGCTAATGAAAAACTGTTTTTT. Protein sequence: CASSQEPPPGANEKLFF. The chain is built from TRBV4-3 and TRBJ1-4; D is possibly TRBD1 (5 bases). CDR3 length equals 17 residues. Germline V gene lookup returns CDR1 LGHNA and CDR2 YSLEER. Trimming shortened V by 0 bases and J by 3 bases, and 14 bases separated the two germline ends.

J is TRBJ2-7 and V is TRBV7-2; possibly TRBD1 for D (5 bases). V was pared by 1 base and J by 7 bases, with 14 bases between. The CDR3 has 14 residues. Germline CDR1 reads SGHTA; CDR2 reads FQGNSA. This CDR3 reads CASSLGQGSGEQYF. The DNA for the CDR3 is TGTGCCAGCAGCTTAGGCCAGGGTTCTGGTGAGCAGTACTTC. Looking up the rest from reference TRBV7-2 and TRBJ2-7 gives the full variable domain: GAGVSQSPSNKVTEKGKDVELRCDPISGHTALYWYRQSLGQGLEFLIYFQGNSAPDKSGLPSDRFSAERTGGSVSTLTIQRTQQEDSAVYLCASSLGQGSGEQYFGPGTRLTVT.

The V gene is TRBV7-8, the J gene TRBJ2-7, with 7 bases matching TRBD2. Germline V lookup: CDR1 SGHVS, CDR2 FQNEAQ. V shed 3 bases, J shed 0 bases, and the junction held 5 bases outside the gene matches. The CDR3 loop spans 15 amino acids. The CDR3, as DNA: TGTGCCAGCAGCTTCAGCGGGGTGAGCTCCTACGAGCAGTACTTC. This codes for CASSFSGVSSYEQYF.

The chain joins TRBV2 to TRBJ1-1, with D unclear. Germline CDR1 is SNHLY and CDR2 is FYNNEI. V was cut by 4 bases and J by 4 bases, with 16 bases left in between. This CDR3 contains 15 residues. In nucleotides, the CDR3 is TGTGCCAGCAGTGGGGTCCATACGGAGCGCACTGAAGCTTTCTTT. It yields the protein CASSGVHTERTEAFF.

The J gene is TRBJ2-5, the V gene TRBV6-2 or TRBV6-3; D gene ambiguous. V lost 5 bases to trimming and J lost 5 bases, with 12 bases between them. This CDR3 is built from 13 residues. Germline CDR1 is MNHEY and CDR2 is SVGEGT. CDR3 loop: CASSKQYLETQYF. The CDR3 DNA reads TGTGCCAGCAGTAAACAGTACTTGGAGACCCAGTACTTC.

This clone has just one count. The chain combines TRBV28 with TRBJ2-2; 9 nucleotides agree with TRBD2. CDR3 length equals 15 residues. The V gene end was trimmed by 5 bases and the J gene end by 5 bases; junction bases not matched to a gene: 6. Germline V CDR1 and CDR2: MDHEN, SYDVKM. The CDR3 DNA is TGTGCCAGCAGTCGGGCGGGAGGGCCTACCGGGGAGCTGTTTTTT. This encodes CASSRAGGPTGELFF.

The chain employs TRBV27 and TRBJ2-3, with D perhaps TRBD2 (6 bases). The CDR3 totals 20 residues. V was pared by 6 bases and J by 0 bases, with 28 bases between. Germline lookup yields CDR1 MNHEY and CDR2 SMNVEV (reference sequence). The CDR3 protein is CASRQGAARGWDISTDTQYF. The CDR3 region has the DNA TGTGCCAGCAGACAAGGGGCCGCGCGGGGTTGGGATATTAGCACAGATACGCAGTATTTT.

CDR3 in amino acids: CASSPSPNQPQHF. Written as DNA, the CDR3 is TGTGCCAGCAGCCCGTCCCCCAATCAGCCCCAGCATTTT. V usage is TRBV7-2 and J usage is TRBJ1-5; D call uncertain. Germline V CDR1 and CDR2: SGHTA, FQGNSA. Trimming took 5 bases from V and 3 from J, leaving 8 bases between them. The CDR3 runs to 13 residues.

V is TRBV6-5 and J is TRBJ1-5; perhaps TRBD1 as D (6 bases). With 9 bases removed from V and 3 bases from J, the gap between germline ends came to 12 bases. This CDR3 has 13 amino acids. Germline-derived CDR1 and CDR2 are MNHEY and SVGAGI. In DNA, the CDR3 is TGTGCCAGTCGACAGGTCAACAATCAGCCCCAGCATTTT. It codes for CASRQVNNQPQHF.

The chain recombines TRBV3-1 (or the pseudogene TRBV3-2) with TRBJ2-3; 7 nucleotides match TRBD2. J lost 0 bases, V lost 6 bases, and 9 bases had no gene match. The CDR3 length is 16 residues. Germline CDR1 and CDR2: LGHDT and YNNKEL (reference sequence). CDR3 in DNA: TGTGCCAGCAGTCCTTCTAGCGGAGAAAGCACAGATACGCAGTATTTT. Protein sequence: CASSPSSGESTDTQYF.

The V gene is TRBV19, the J gene TRBJ2-7; 8 positions agree with TRBD2. V lost 5 bases and J lost 4; bases outside the gene matches: 4. This CDR3 is 13 amino acids long. Germline values: CDR1 LNHDA, CDR2 SQIVND (reference sequence). This CDR3 is CASSAAGVYEQYF. In DNA, the CDR3 is TGTGCCAGTAGTGCAGCGGGAGTTTACGAGCAGTACTTC.

J is TRBJ2-2 and V is TRBV9; D perhaps matches TRBD1 (5 bases). V was clipped by 0 bases and J by 6 bases, with 6 bases between them. CDR3 length: 13 residues. The germline V gene has CDR1 SGDLS and CDR2 YYNGEE. The CDR3 region has the DNA TGTGCCAGCAGCGTAGCAGGGTCCGGGGAGCTGTTTTTT. Its protein product is CASSVAGSGELFF. Looking up the rest from reference TRBV9 and TRBJ2-2 gives the full variable domain: DSGVTQTPKHLITATGQRVTLRCSPRSGDLSVYWYQQSLDQGLQFLIQYYNGEERAKGNILERFSAQQFPDLHSELNLSSLELGDSALYFCASSVAGSGELFFGEGSRLTVL.

The V gene is TRBV4-1, the J gene TRBJ2-7; possible D gene TRBD2, 5 bases. The CDR3 contains 16 residues. CDR1 and CDR2 (germline): MGHRA, YSYEKL. V was pared by 1 base and J by 3 bases, with 16 bases between. CDR3 amino acids: CASSQGEERSIYEQYF. CDR3 coding DNA: TGCGCCAGCAGCCAAGGCGAGGAGCGGTCTATCTACGAGCAGTACTTC.

V gene TRBV7-6 combines with J gene TRBJ2-7; D remains ambiguous. Germline V gives CDR1 SGHVS, CDR2 FNYEAQ. The CDR3 runs to 14 residues. The V and J ends lost 5 bases and 6 bases respectively, with 17 bases between them. The CDR3, as DNA: TGTGCCAGCAGCCCCAGATCAACCGGAGCCGAGCAGTACTTC. Its protein is CASSPRSTGAEQYF.

This sequence joins TRBV15 and TRBJ1-2; a weak D match, TRBD1 (6 bases). V dropped 0 bases and J dropped 8 bases, with 16 bases sitting between them. There are 15 residues in the CDR3. Germline loops: CDR1 LNHNV, CDR2 YYDKDF (reference sequence). CDR3 DNA: TGTGCCACCAGCAGAGATTTGGGCAGGGGTGCGGGCTACACCTTC. It encodes CATSRDLGRGAGYTF.

This sequence joins TRBV28 and TRBJ2-1; 16 bases are a match to TRBD2. This CDR3 comprises 18 residues. From germline, CDR1 is MDHEN and CDR2 SYDVKM. V lost 8 bases to trimming and J lost 7 bases; unmatched junction nucleotides: 14. The CDR3 DNA reads as TGTGCCAGCCCCCCGGACACCGGGACTAGCGGGAGGGGTAATGAGCAGTTCTTC. Its protein product is CASPPDTGTSGRGNEQFF.

This clone turned up a few times. The rearrangement joins TRBV7-2 to TRBJ2-7; the match to TRBD2 covers 7 bases. CDR1 and CDR2 from the germline V gene are SGHTA and FQGNSA. The CDR3 sequence is 15 residues long. V dropped 1 base and J dropped 4; count of bases not matched to a gene: 7. In nucleotides, the CDR3 is TGTGCCAGCAGCTTAGGGGGCGCGGGAGAGTACGAGCAGTACTTC. Protein product: CASSLGGAGEYEQYF.

This clone was seen once. The V gene is TRBV18, the J gene TRBJ2-7; 8 bases agree with TRBD1. The germline V gene encodes CDR1 KGHSH and CDR2 LQKENI. V was pared by 4 bases and J by 0 bases, with 8 bases of the junction left unmatched. The CDR3 totals 16 residues. The CDR3 DNA is TGTGCCAGCTCACAGGGACAGGTTGGGAGCTCCTACGAGCAGTACTTC. This sequence encodes CASSQGQVGSSYEQYF.

The rearrangement joins TRBV28 to TRBJ2-1; the D is unclear. CDR1 and CDR2 from the germline V gene are MDHEN and SYDVKM. The CDR3 consists of 16 residues. V was clipped by 2 bases and J by 4 bases, with 15 bases between them. The CDR3 is CASSLVGSLDYNEQFF. The CDR3 bases are TGTGCCAGCAGTTTAGTGGGCAGCCTCGATTACAATGAGCAGTTCTTC.

The V call is TRBV6-5, the J call TRBJ1-4; TRBD1 matches at 8 bases. The CDR3 consists of 15 residues. Germline V CDR1 and CDR2: MNHEY, SVGAGI. V dropped 6 bases and J dropped 6; count of bases not matched to a gene: 9. The CDR3 DNA follows: TGTGCCAGCAGCGGTTGGACAGGGTCAGATGAAAAACTGTTTTTT. It is translated as CASSGWTGSDEKLFF.

V usage is TRBV19 and J usage is TRBJ2-1, with 9 bases lining up with TRBD2. V shed 3 bases and J 4 bases; nucleotides not matched to a gene: 13. The CDR3 is made up of 18 amino acids. CDR1 and CDR2 (germline): LNHDA, SQIVND (reference sequence). CDR3 loop: CASSIISVRGGSYNEQFF. The CDR3 nucleotides are TGTGCCAGTAGTATCATATCAGTGCGGGGGGGTTCTTACAATGAGCAGTTCTTC.